One sample yielded the 7 T cell receptor beta chains listed below, sequenced in a study of metastatic and nonmetastatic thyroid tumors. TCRdb re-called the PCR reads via MiXCR. The repertoire holds nearly 15,000 clones, with roughly a fifth as singletons. Thyroid surgery had not been preceded by any treatment in any patient. Source material: blood. Source of these receptors: a female donor with papillary thyroid cancer or a benign thyroid nodule (not recorded which). Some clones in this sample may be carry-over from other donors' samples.

The chain joins TRBV30 to TRBJ2-6; D gene ambiguous. The CDR3 spans 12 residues. With 2 bases removed from V and 4 bases from J, the gap between germline ends came to 3 bases. Germline CDR1 GTSNPN, CDR2 SVGIG (reference sequence). The CDR3 loop reads CAWSTGANVLTF. DNA of the CDR3: TGTGCCTGGAGTACCGGGGCCAACGTCCTGACTTTC.

This clone has at least ten counts. This chain uses TRBV2 with TRBJ2-5; D is ambiguous. Trimming left V 11 bases short and J 4 bases short, with 17 bases between. The CDR3 length is 13 residues. CDR1 is SNHLY and CDR2 is FYNNEI in the germline V gene. In nucleotides, the CDR3 is TGTGCCTCCATGGGCTCGGAAGGAGAGACCCAGTACTTC. Translating gives CASMGSEGETQYF.

The sample holds many counts of this clone. The V call is TRBV7-2, the J call TRBJ2-3, with 8 bases identical to TRBD2. CDR3 length: 16 residues. Per the germline V gene, CDR1 is SGHTA and CDR2 is FQGNSA. J was trimmed by 5 bases and V by 1 base; bases with no gene match: 8. Here the CDR3 reads CASSLGRGARIDTQYF. CDR3 sequence (DNA): TGTGCCAGCAGCTTAGGGCGGGGGGCCAGGATAGATACGCAGTATTTT.

The rearrangement links TRBV5-5 to TRBJ1-1; D is unclear. V shed 0 bases and J shed 0 bases, with 9 bases lying between them. Germline V gives CDR1 SGHKS, CDR2 YYEKEE (reference sequence). The CDR3 sequence is 15 residues long. The CDR3 bases are TGTGCCAGCAGCTTGGGGTACGGCCTGAACACTGAAGCTTTCTTT. Its translation: CASSLGYGLNTEAFF.

V gene TRBV20-1 combines with J gene TRBJ2-7; the match to TRBD2 covers 9 bases. This CDR3 spans 15 amino acids. V lost 6 bases and J lost 7; bases outside the gene matches: 16. The germline V gene encodes CDR1 DFQATT and CDR2 SNEGSKA (reference sequence). CDR3 coding DNA: TGCAGTGCGAACCCGGGACTAGCTGTTTACAATGAGCAGTACTTC. Encoded protein: CSANPGLAVYNEQYF.

This clone was counted at least ten times. The V gene is TRBV3-1, the J gene TRBJ1-3, with D possibly TRBD1 on 5 matching bases. CDR1 is LGHDT, CDR2 YNNKEL, per germline (reference sequence). The V end lost 1 base, the J end lost 7 bases, and 14 bases lay between the germline ends. The CDR3 is 15 residues long. CDR3: CASSQGWGSGNTIYF. The CDR3 region has the DNA TGTGCCAGCAGCCAAGGTTGGGGGTCGGGGAACACCATATATTTT.

By its share, this clone is medium-sized. J is TRBJ2-1 and V is TRBV6-1; 7 bases agree with TRBD2. The germline V gene has CDR1 MNHNS and CDR2 SASEGT. CDR3 size: 14 residues. J gave up 7 bases and V 9 bases, and 12 bases lay outside the gene matches. CDR3 region: CASQRGEVVNEQFF. The CDR3, as DNA: TGTGCCAGTCAACGGGGGGAGGTCGTAAATGAGCAGTTCTTC.